This passage covers 30 T cell receptor beta chains from one sample sequenced in a study of neurological immune-mediated disorders. One entry per CDR3 protein results from TCRdb running MiXCR on the 5' RACE reads. The sample has tens of thousands of distinct CDR3 sequences; under 5% are singletons. Sequencing was done on a sample of PBMCs. Source of these receptors: a man aged 45-65 years with multiple sclerosis.

This clonotype was seen many times. This chain links TRBV6-5 with TRBJ1-2, with D perhaps TRBD1 (5 bases). Trimming took 3 bases from V and 7 from J, leaving 12 bases between them. CDR3 size: 13 residues. Per the germline V gene, CDR1 is MNHEY and CDR2 is SVGAGI. Here the CDR3 DNA reads TGTGCCAGCAGTTATGGGGGTTTGAGTGGCTACACCTTC. Amino acids: CASSYGGLSGYTF.

This clonotype was counted ten times or more. The CDR3 here is CASSWGLAGVETQYF. Here the CDR3 DNA reads TGTGCCAGCAGTTGGGGACTAGCGGGGGTAGAGACCCAGTACTTC. This chain links TRBV28 with TRBJ2-5; TRBD2 agrees at 14 bases. V dropped 4 bases and J dropped 4; count of bases not matched to a gene: 2. There are 15 residues in the CDR3. CDR1 and CDR2 (germline): MDHEN, SYDVKM.

This clonotype was detected ten times or more. This chain connects TRBV12-3 or TRBV12-4 to TRBJ2-6, with TRBD1 identical over 9 bases. The CDR3 runs 17 residues. The V gene end was trimmed by 6 bases and the J gene end by 0 bases; junction bases not matched to a gene: 6. The CDR3 here is CASSRGQGYSGANVLTF. Written as DNA, the CDR3 is TGTGCCAGCAGCAGAGGACAGGGGTACTCTGGGGCCAACGTCCTGACTTTC.

Ten or more counts support this clonotype. This sequence joins TRBV7-6 and TRBJ1-1; 8 positions match TRBD1. J was trimmed by 0 bases and V by 5 bases; bases with no gene match: 5. This CDR3 is built from 15 residues. Germline-derived CDR1 and CDR2 are SGHVS and FNYEAQ. CDR3 DNA: TGTGCCAGCAGCAACCGACAGGGGTTGAACACTGAAGCTTTCTTT. As protein: CASSNRQGLNTEAFF.

In this sample, this clonotype turned up many times. The CDR3 bases are TGCAGTGCTCCAAGACTAGCGGGGGCCGAAGGGACCCAGTACTTC. Residues: CSAPRLAGAEGTQYF. The V gene is TRBV20-1, the J gene TRBJ2-5; 12 bases are shared with TRBD2. Germline CDR1 and CDR2: DFQATT and SNEGSKA (reference sequence). After removal of 5 bases from V and 7 bases from J, the junction contained 11 bases not matched to a gene. The CDR3 sequence is 15 residues long.

In this sample, this clonotype turned up many times. The genes are TRBV20-1 and TRBJ2-3; a weak D match, TRBD2 (7 bases). In germline, CDR1 is DFQATT, CDR2 SNEGSKA (reference sequence). This CDR3 contains 12 residues. This CDR3 is CTARGPADTQYF. CDR3 DNA sequence: TGCACCGCGCGGGGGCCTGCAGATACGCAGTATTTT.

The rearrangement links TRBV7-2 to TRBJ1-5; tentative D call: TRBD1 (5 bases). Germline V CDR1 and CDR2: SGHTA, FQGNSA. This CDR3 is built from 14 residues. Trimming removed 5 bases at V and 5 bases at J, with 13 bases between. The CDR3 bases are TGTGCCAGCAGCGCAAATCGGGGCGATCAGCCCCAGCATTTT. It specifies CASSANRGDQPQHF.

This clonotype was seen only a few times. This chain's CDR3 is CASSFTLMNTEAFF. The CDR3 DNA is TGTGCCAGCAGTTTCACCCTCATGAACACTGAAGCTTTCTTT. The chain combines TRBV6-2 or TRBV6-3 with TRBJ1-1; D is unresolved. Trimming pared 4 bases from V and 0 bases from J, leaving 9 bases between. Germline V gene data show CDR1 as MNHEY and CDR2 as SVGEGT. This CDR3 contains 14 residues.

This clonotype was detected ten times or more. The rearrangement links TRBV28 to TRBJ2-5, with D unclear. The germline V and J ends were trimmed by 4 bases and 2 bases, with 8 bases remaining between them. This CDR3 contains 13 residues. Germline lookup yields CDR1 MDHEN and CDR2 SYDVKM. As DNA, the CDR3 is TGTGCCAGCAGTTCAGTAAATCAAGAGACCCAGTACTTC. This translates into CASSSVNQETQYF. The full variable domain, completed using reference TRBV28 and TRBJ2-5, is DVKVTQSSRYLVKRTGEKVFLECVQDMDHENMFWYRQDPGLGLRLIYFSYDVKMKEKGDIPEGYSVSREKKERFSLILESASTNQTSMYLCASSSVNQETQYFGPGTRLLVL.

This clonotype occurred many times. V and J are TRBV6-5 and TRBJ1-2, with D unresolved. The germline V gene has CDR1 MNHEY and CDR2 SVGAGI. V lost 0 bases and J lost 4, with 6 bases in between. The CDR3 is 13 amino acids. The CDR3 bases are TGTGCCAGCAGTTACTCCCCATCCTATGGCTACACCTTC. Encoded protein: CASSYSPSYGYTF.

This clonotype was observed at least ten times. The chain joins TRBV20-1 to TRBJ1-5; no reliable D call. The germline gives CDR1 DFQATT, CDR2 SNEGSKA (reference sequence). The CDR3 contains 15 residues. V was cut by 1 base and J by 6 bases, with 16 bases left in between. CDR3 coding DNA: TGCAGTGCTAGAGCCATCAAAAGGACTTTTCAGCCCCAGCATTTT. As protein: CSARAIKRTFQPQHF.

This clonotype was observed at least ten times. The genes are TRBV2 and TRBJ1-5; a possible D gene is TRBD1 (6 bases). With 4 bases removed from V and 9 bases from J, the gap between germline ends came to 16 bases. Germline CDR1 reads SNHLY; CDR2 reads FYNNEI. The CDR3 extends over 14 amino acids. In DNA form, the CDR3 reads TGTGCCAGCAGTGGAAGGGGGGACGCCAGGCCCCAGCATTTT. It translates to CASSGRGDARPQHF.

This clonotype occurred many times. The chain uses TRBV20-1 and TRBJ2-5, with TRBD2 identical over 11 bases. This CDR3 region has 14 residues. The germline gives CDR1 DFQATT, CDR2 SNEGSKA (reference sequence). V trimming: 6 bases; J trimming: 5 bases; junction bases outside the gene matches: 8. The CDR3: CSAASGGPGETQYF. For the CDR3, the DNA is TGCAGTGCGGCTAGCGGGGGGCCGGGGGAGACCCAGTACTTC.

The table lists this clonotype with many counts. This chain links TRBV20-1 with TRBJ1-5; a weak D match, TRBD1 (6 bases). Trimming removed 5 bases from V and 1 base from J, with 9 bases in between. The CDR3 loop spans 13 amino acids. The germline V gene has CDR1 DFQATT and CDR2 SNEGSKA (reference sequence). CDR3 bases: TGCAGTGCTGTCCAGGGGAGCAATCAGCCCCAGCATTTT. Translation: CSAVQGSNQPQHF.

This clonotype was counted many times. This chain connects TRBV20-1 to TRBJ2-1; 7 positions agree with TRBD1. From germline, CDR1 is DFQATT and CDR2 SNEGSKA (reference sequence). The CDR3 has 20 residues. The junction had 25 bases not matched to a gene; V was cut back by 3 bases and J by 5 bases. CDR3 DNA: TGCAGTGCTAGGAGGGTACCCGTAGAAACCCGGGACAGAAGAGACAATGAGCAGTTCTTC. Protein: CSARRVPVETRDRRDNEQFF.

This clonotype was detected ten times or more. The V and J genes are TRBV5-1 and TRBJ2-1; 13 bases agree with TRBD2. This CDR3 contains 14 residues. The V segment lost 7 bases and the J segment 4 bases; nucleotides outside the gene matches: 2. Per germline, CDR1 SGHRS and CDR2 YFSETQ. CDR3 DNA: TGCGCCAGCGCGACTAGCGGGGGGTACAATGAGCAGTTCTTC. It specifies CASATSGGYNEQFF.

The table lists this clonotype with many counts. One junction end does not reproduce the germline sequence, and a read error may be involved. V gene TRBV28 combines with J gene TRBJ1-6; 10 positions agree with TRBD1. The CDR3 extends over 18 amino acids. Germline V CDR1 and CDR2: MDHEN, SYDVKM. CDR3 DNA: TGTGCCAGCAGTTTACGGGACAGGGGCATGACCCGTAATCCACCCCTCCACTTT. Translation: CASSLRDRGMTRNPPLHF.

This clonotype appeared many times. CDR3 loop: CASSQASNEETQYF. CDR3 sequence (DNA): TGTGCCAGCAGCCAAGCTAGTAACGAGGAGACCCAGTACTTC. The V and J genes are TRBV14 and TRBJ2-5; D gene uncertain. V was pared by 1 base and J by 5 bases, with 11 bases between. The CDR3 is 14 amino acids. CDR1 is SGHDN and CDR2 is FVKESK in the germline V gene.

This clonotype was detected many times. The chain combines TRBV20-1 with TRBJ1-2; D might be TRBD1 (6 bases). The ends were cut back, 5 bases at V and 4 bases at J, with 17 bases in the middle. The CDR3 is 14 residues long. The germline V gene encodes CDR1 DFQATT and CDR2 SNEGSKA (reference sequence). In nucleotides, the CDR3 is TGCAGTGCTGGAGGAGGACAGACCATCTATGGCTACACCTTC. This translates into CSAGGGQTIYGYTF.

This clonotype appeared many times. The chain employs TRBV4-3 and TRBJ1-4; D is unclear. This CDR3 spans 16 amino acids. V lost 1 base to trimming and J lost 0 bases, with 9 bases between them. Germline V gives CDR1 LGHNA, CDR2 YSLEER. The CDR3 sequence: CASSQGHSSTNEKLFF. As DNA, the CDR3 is TGCGCCAGCAGCCAAGGACACTCCTCAACTAATGAAAAACTGTTTTTT.

This clonotype was detected ten times or more. The genes are TRBV9 and TRBJ1-1, with a tentative D call TRBD1 (6 bases). This CDR3 region has 13 residues. CDR1 and CDR2 (germline): SGDLS, YYNGEE. Trimming stripped 3 bases from V and 4 bases from J, with 10 bases between. The CDR3 bases are TGTGCCAGCAGCGAGGGGGGAAGCACTGAAGCTTTCTTT. Protein product: CASSEGGSTEAFF.

The chain employs TRBV4-1 and TRBJ1-1; D is unclear. V was cut by 1 base and J by 4 bases, with 7 bases left in between. Germline CDR1 reads MGHRA; CDR2 reads YSYEKL. The CDR3 spans 13 residues. DNA for the CDR3: TGCGCCAGCAGCCAAGTGGGAGGCACTGAAGCTTTCTTT. Its translation: CASSQVGGTEAFF.

This clonotype was seen at least ten times. The CDR3 here is CASSYFRYEQFF. The CDR3, as DNA: TGTGCCAGCAGTTACTTCCGTTATGAGCAGTTCTTC. The V gene is TRBV6-2 or TRBV6-3, the J gene TRBJ2-1; D uncertain. Germline lookup yields CDR1 MNHEY and CDR2 SVGEGT. Between the trimmed V and J ends, which lost 1 base and 8 bases, there was a span of 6 bases. The CDR3 has 12 residues.

This clonotype was picked up many times. The rearrangement uses TRBV5-4 and TRBJ1-2, with D perhaps TRBD1 (5 bases). Trimming took off 0 bases at V and 5 bases at J, with 11 bases between the two ends. Germline V lookup: CDR1 SGHNT, CDR2 YYREEE (reference sequence). This CDR3 has 14 amino acids. The CDR3 sequence: CASSLGTRQYGYTF. The CDR3 bases are TGTGCCAGCAGCTTGGGGACGAGACAGTATGGCTACACCTTC.

This clonotype occurred many times. The chain is built from TRBV4-3 and TRBJ1-3; a weak D match, TRBD1 (5 bases). This CDR3 comprises 18 residues. The germline gives CDR1 LGHNA, CDR2 YSLEER. Trimming removed 0 bases from V and 0 bases from J, with 15 bases in between. The CDR3 nucleotides are TGCGCCAGCAGCCAAGAACCCCGGGGGAGAAGCTCTGGAAACACCATATATTTT. The encoded protein is CASSQEPRGRSSGNTIYF.

The sample holds many counts of this clonotype. The chain employs TRBV20-1 and TRBJ2-1, with TRBD2 matching 9 bases. The CDR3 covers 13 residues. V shed 5 bases, J shed 6 bases, and the junction held 5 bases outside the gene matches. Germline values: CDR1 DFQATT, CDR2 SNEGSKA (reference sequence). In DNA form, the CDR3 reads TGCAGTGCTGCGCGGGGGGGGCTCAATGAGCAGTTCTTC. Translated: CSAARGGLNEQFF.

There are many counts of this clonotype. J is TRBJ1-1 and V is TRBV20-1; 9 nucleotides align to TRBD1. V lost 5 bases, J lost 7 bases, and 11 bases stayed unmatched. This CDR3 is built from 14 residues. Germline V lookup: CDR1 DFQATT, CDR2 SNEGSKA (reference sequence). CDR3 coding DNA: TGCAGTGCTGGACAGGGGTTGACAGTCCGTGAAGCTTTCTTT. Residues: CSAGQGLTVREAFF.

This clonotype came up many times. The J gene is TRBJ1-2, the V gene TRBV12-3 or TRBV12-4; D is undetermined. The V end was cut by 3 bases, the J end by 7 bases, with 9 bases between. The CDR3 consists of 12 residues. The CDR3 is CASSLGLFGYTF. CDR3 nucleotide sequence: TGTGCCAGCAGTTTGGGGTTGTTTGGCTACACCTTC.

There are a few counts of this clonotype. The rearrangement links TRBV5-5 to TRBJ1-2; 12 nucleotides align to TRBD1. V was clipped by 4 bases and J by 4 bases; unmatched bases: 5. CDR3 size: 15 residues. Germline CDR1 and CDR2: SGHKS and YYEKEE (reference sequence). CDR3 residues: CASSPGDRGLYGYTF. CDR3 DNA sequence: TGTGCCAGCAGCCCTGGGGACAGGGGGCTCTATGGCTACACCTTC.

This clonotype has a count of ten or more. The chain couples TRBV29-1 to TRBJ2-3; maybe TRBD2 (6 bases). The CDR3 spans 12 residues. V was pared by 3 bases and J by 6 bases, with 10 bases between. The germline CDR1 and CDR2 sequences are SQVTM and ANQGSEA. In DNA form, the CDR3 reads TGCAGCGTTGATGCTAGCGATGATACGCAGTATTTT. Its protein is CSVDASDDTQYF.